These 8 T cell receptor beta chains originate from one sample sequenced in a study of blood T cell repertoires in COVID-19. Repertoires were generated with immunoSEQ multiplex PCR, while TCRdb's copy carries only in-frame clones and drops some. The repertoire holds 120,000 to 150,000 clones, with around 82% as singletons. Sequences were obtained from peripheral blood. These receptors all come from a human donor in a cohort sampled during active COVID-19.

This clone was seen only once. The CDR3 coding sequence is TGTGCCAGCAGAAGTCAGGGGGCTGGGGCCAACGTCCTGACTTTC. Translated: CASRSQGAGANVLTF. The chain uses TRBV3-1 (or the pseudogene TRBV3-2) and TRBJ2-6; 7 bases are shared with TRBD1. Germline CDR1 reads LGHDT; CDR2 reads YNNKEL (reference sequence). V was pared by 6 bases and J by 2 bases, with 4 bases of the junction left unmatched. CDR3 length: 15 residues.

This clone was observed a few times. This chain uses TRBV6-1 with TRBJ2-1, with 7 bases fitting TRBD1. CDR1 and CDR2 from the germline V gene are MNHNS and SASEGT. The V and J ends lost 3 bases and 6 bases, in that order; junction bases with no gene match: 5. The CDR3 is made up of 14 amino acids. CDR3 sequence: CASSDRYRGNEQFF. The CDR3, as DNA: TGTGCCAGCAGTGACAGATACAGGGGCAATGAGCAGTTCTTC.

For this clone: Other nucleotide sequences from this sample produce the same CDR3. V is TRBV6-5 and J is TRBJ1-5; maybe TRBD1 (6 bases). The V gene's germline CDR1 is MNHEY and CDR2 SVGAGI. Trimming removed 9 bases from V and 1 base from J, with 7 bases in between. The CDR3 spans 12 residues. CDR3 DNA sequence: TGTGCCAGTACAGGGAGCAATCAGCCCCAGCATTTT. Its translation is CASTGSNQPQHF.

The CDR3 reads CASHRDTFGDEQYF. CDR3 nucleotide sequence: TGCGCCTCCCACCGGGACACGTTCGGGGACGAGCAGTACTTC. J is TRBJ2-7 and V is TRBV23-1, with a possible D match to TRBD1 (6 bases). TRBV23-1 is classed as an ORF, of uncertain function. V was shortened by 11 bases and J by 5 bases, with 22 bases between the two germline ends. The CDR3 sequence is 14 residues long.

In DNA form, the CDR3 reads TGCAGTGCTAGTGGACAGGGTGTTGTTGAAGCTTTCTTT. It encodes CSASGQGVVEAFF. This chain uses TRBV20-1 with TRBJ1-1; 8 bases are a match to TRBD1. V dropped 3 bases and J dropped 7; count of bases not matched to a gene: 7. Germline CDR1 DFQATT, CDR2 SNEGSKA (reference sequence). The CDR3 is made up of 13 amino acids.

The chain employs TRBV2 and TRBJ2-3, with TRBD2 matching 9 bases. Germline CDR1 is SNHLY and CDR2 is FYNNEI. The CDR3 sequence is 14 residues long. V gave up 3 bases and J gave up 8 bases; unmatched junction bases: 6. The CDR3 bases are TGTGCCAGCAGTGAGATTGCAGCGGGGGGTACGCAGTATTTT. Residues: CASSEIAAGGTQYF.

The CDR3 DNA reads TGTGCCAGCTCACCACCGATCGGGGAGACCCAGTACTTC. The encoded protein is CASSPPIGETQYF. The V gene is TRBV18, the J gene TRBJ2-5, with D uncertain. Germline CDR1 reads KGHSH; CDR2 reads LQKENI. Trimming stripped 0 bases from V and 5 bases from J, with 7 bases between. The CDR3 contains 13 residues.

The V gene is TRBV6-1, the J gene TRBJ1-2; TRBD1 might be the D (6 bases). V was clipped by 1 base and J by 8 bases, with 11 bases between them. The CDR3 extends over 13 amino acids. Germline V gives CDR1 MNHNS, CDR2 SASEGT. The CDR3: CASSEEGHSGYTF. The CDR3 DNA reads as TGTGCCAGCAGTGAAGAGGGACACTCCGGCTACACCTTC.